This TCR beta chain was observed in a study of siplizumab effects on memory and regulatory T cells. Study-level results: Solely a minor proportion of alloreactive clones could be assigned to unstimulated subsets. Memory cells seemed less diverse than naive T cells, which also seemed major contributors to the alloresponse. The Treg-derived share of mappable alloreactive CD4+ clones averaged 68.8% with siplizumab and 26.9% in controls.

This CDR3 contains 14 residues. Germline CDR1 and CDR2: KGHSH and LQKENI. Trimming stripped 2 bases from V and 3 bases from J, with 10 bases between. Roughly 100,000 TCR templates were assayed per sample. Sequencing was performed with immunoSEQ multiplex PCR; in TCRdb, only in-frame clones are kept and a portion is missing. The table records approximately 65,000 clones, roughly 80% of them present only once. This clone was seen a single time. Its specificity is not known. V is TRBV18 and J is TRBJ1-2; possible D gene TRBD1, 5 bases. Sequenced material: memory CD4+ T cells sorted from blood. This TCR was sampled from a human donor in good health. The CDR3 sequence: CASSPSEGHYGYTF. DNA for the CDR3: TGTGCCAGCTCACCAAGTGAGGGACACTATGGCTACACCTTC.